A selection of T cell receptor beta chains follows, all from one sample in a study of blood T cells in healthy people across ages. Each CDR3 protein is one row after TCRdb ran MiXCR on the 5' RACE reads. The data hold 550,000 to 600,000 distinct CDR3 sequences, with more than 45% observed a single time. The specimen sequenced was blood. Receptors were obtained from an elderly man in good health. The CDR3 runs from the conserved cysteine through the conserved F or W. Each record gives: clone size, J gene, V gene, D gene, CDR3 DNA, CDR3 protein. A D gene is named only where the DNA matches it firmly. Rows give clone size only sometimes, using once, few, many, or a class for an expanded clone.

size: few; J: TRBJ2-1; V: TRBV6-5; D: TRBD1; DNA: TGTGCCAGCAGAACCGGGACAGGGTTTAATGAGCAGTTCTTC; CDR3: CASRTGTGFNEQFF
size: -; J: TRBJ2-1; V: TRBV12-3/TRBV12-4; D: TRBD2; DNA: TGTGCCAGCAGTTTTTTAGCGGGAGGGCCGGCTGAGCAGTTCTTC; CDR3: CASSFLAGGPAEQFF
size: -; J: TRBJ1-1; V: TRBV4-3; D: -; DNA: TGCGCCAGCAGCCAAGCCCGGACGAACACTGAAGCTTTCTTT; CDR3: CASSQARTNTEAFF
size: -; J: TRBJ1-5; V: TRBV19; D: -; DNA: TGTGCCAGTACCGAGGGACGGGGAAATCAGCCCCAGCATTTT; CDR3: CASTEGRGNQPQHF
size: -; J: TRBJ1-6; V: TRBV6-5; D: -; DNA: TGTGCCGGCAGTTACCAGGGATCCTCAGGGAGAATGATCAATCCACCCCTCCACTTT; CDR3: CAGSYQGSSGRMINPPLHF
size: -; J: TRBJ2-1; V: TRBV20-1; D: -; DNA: TGCAGTGCGGCCCCTTCAGGACCCTACAATGAGCAGTTCTTC; CDR3: CSAAPSGPYNEQFF
size: few; J: TRBJ2-4; V: TRBV2; D: -; DNA: TGTGCCAGCAGTGACCGCTACCCCAAAAACATTCAGTACTTC; CDR3: CASSDRYPKNIQYF
size: -; J: TRBJ2-7; V: TRBV7-2; D: -; DNA: TGTGCCAGCAGCGCTAGGACAGCCTCCTACGAGCAGTACTTC; CDR3: CASSARTASYEQYF
size: few; J: TRBJ2-7; V: TRBV30; D: TRBD1; DNA: TGTGCCTGGAGTGTACAGGGGGCTCGTGAGCAGTACTTC; CDR3: CAWSVQGAREQYF
size: -; J: TRBJ2-3; V: TRBV20-1; D: -; DNA: TGCAGTGTTCGGGCGGGAGATACGCAGTATTTT; CDR3: CSVRAGDTQYF
size: -; J: TRBJ2-7; V: TRBV7-9; D: TRBD1; DNA: TGTGCCAGCAGCTTATTAGACAGGGGGAGCGAGCAGTACTTC; CDR3: CASSLLDRGSEQYF